The text below deals with one T cell receptor (beta chain). This sample was included in a study of blood T cell repertoires in COVID-19. In the authors' workflow: Amplified reference gene primers provided the basis for estimating nucleated cell counts. This table comes from immunoSEQ multiplex PCR, and its TCRdb copy is limited to in-frame clones, with some not included. V, J and clone size were drawn from that table, and D and trimming were deduced from the DNA. The table has approximately 76,000 clones, about 89% seen once; the top ten hold under 15%. Looked up from germline, CDR1 is SGHDT and CDR2 is YYEEEE. The CDR3 runs 13 residues. Trimming pared 2 bases from V and 3 bases from J, leaving 7 bases between.

The chain is built from TRBV5-6 and TRBJ2-3; D is uncertain. Sequenced: peripheral blood. The TCR was taken from a woman aged 60-70 years with acute or convalescent COVID-19. The CDR3 protein is CASSFGRTDTQYF. The CDR3 DNA reads as TGTGCCAGCAGCTTCGGCAGGACAGATACGCAGTATTTT. The full variable domain, its missing parts supplied by reference TRBV5-6 and TRBJ2-3, is DAGVTQSPTHLIKTRGQQVTLRCSPKSGHDTVSWYQQALGQGPQFIFQYYEEEERQRGNFPDRFSGHQFPNYSSELNVNALLLGDSALYLCASSFGRTDTQYFGPGTRLTVL.